Listed here are 30 T cell receptor beta chains from one sample, sequenced in a study of blood T cell repertoires in COVID-19. Sequenced by immunoSEQ multiplex PCR; TCRdb stores in-frame clones only, minus some. In the table there are some 37,000 clones, 70% to 90% of which are singletons. Sequenced material: peripheral blood. These receptors all stem from a man in his fifties or sixties in a cohort sampled during active COVID-19.

The V and J genes are TRBV27 and TRBJ2-1; D gene unclear. Germline CDR1 is MNHEY and CDR2 is SMNVEV (reference sequence). Trimming left V 6 bases short and J 0 bases short, with 9 bases between. The CDR3 runs 14 residues. The CDR3 here is CASSPPSSYNEQFF. Here the CDR3 DNA reads TGTGCCAGCAGCCCCCCTAGCTCCTACAATGAGCAGTTCTTC.

Worth noting for this clone: At one boundary the junction diverges from the germline segment, which might be a read error. The DNA for the CDR3 is TGCGTCAGCAGCTTGGCCCCTGAGGACACTGAAGCTTTCTTT. This codes for CVSSLAPEDTEAFF. This sequence joins TRBV5-1 and TRBJ1-1, with unresolved D. The CDR3 consists of 14 residues. Germline V lookup: CDR1 SGHRS, CDR2 YFSETQ.

The chain is built from TRBV19 and TRBJ1-5, with D unresolved. Germline V gives CDR1 LNHDA, CDR2 SQIVND (reference sequence). This CDR3 spans 13 amino acids. Trimming took 1 base from V and 2 from J, leaving 3 bases between them. DNA for the CDR3: TGTGCCAGTAGTATAGGAGGCAATCAGCCCCAGCATTTT. Protein product: CASSIGGNQPQHF.

The chain recombines TRBV24-1 with TRBJ1-2, with D perhaps TRBD1 (5 bases). The germline gives CDR1 KGHDR, CDR2 SFDVKD. Trimming shortened V by 12 bases and J by 2 bases, and 9 bases separated the two germline ends. The CDR3 runs 11 residues. The CDR3 loop is CAAQGNYGYTF. CDR3 bases: TGTGCCGCGCAGGGAAACTATGGCTACACCTTC.

This rearrangement joins TRBV12-2 to TRBJ1-2; the table assigns TRBD1, which was not confirmed against the DNA. TRBV12-2 is listed as a pseudogene. The CDR3 covers 16 residues. The DNA of the CDR3 is TGTGCAAGTCGCCCCGGACAGGGGGCGAGGGGGGTGGGCTACACCTTC. This gives the protein CASRPGQGARGVGYTF.

J is TRBJ2-2 and V is TRBV13; D ambiguous. V was cut by 0 bases and J by 11 bases, with 4 bases left in between. The CDR3 runs to 11 residues. Germline CDR1 is PRHDT and CDR2 is FYEKMQ (reference sequence). CDR3 sequence: CASSLGVELFF. The CDR3 coding sequence is TGTGCCAGCAGCTTAGGCGTCGAGCTGTTTTTT.

This chain joins TRBV7-8 and TRBJ2-7, with 8 bases matching TRBD2. The CDR3 sequence is 13 residues long. Germline-derived CDR1 and CDR2 are SGHVS and FQNEAQ. V was pared by 6 bases and J by 3 bases, with 4 bases of the junction left unmatched. The CDR3 here is CASSAGGSYEQYV. CDR3 sequence (DNA): TGTGCCAGCAGTGCGGGGGGCAGCTACGAGCAGTACGTC.

This rearrangement joins TRBV7-6 to TRBJ2-3, with 7 bases that match TRBD1. CDR3 length: 15 residues. With V trimmed by 5 bases and J by 5 bases, 10 bases remained unmatched. CDR1 SGHVS and CDR2 FNYEAQ come from the germline V gene. The CDR3 sequence is CASSRDSRRVDTQYF. Here the CDR3 DNA reads TGTGCCAGCAGCCGGGACAGCCGGCGGGTAGATACGCAGTATTTT.

With regard to this clone: Other DNA sequences in the sample encode the same CDR3. The chain combines TRBV25-1 with TRBJ2-7; TRBD2 might be the D (6 bases). V shed 5 bases and J shed 3 bases, with 14 bases lying between them. Germline assignment: CDR1 MGHDK and CDR2 SYGVNS. CDR3 length: 14 residues. CDR3 sequence reads: CASSTRGPFYEQYF. The CDR3 DNA reads TGTGCCAGCAGTACGCGGGGACCCTTCTACGAGCAGTACTTC.

The rearrangement joins TRBV7-2 to TRBJ1-1; a weak D match, TRBD1 (5 bases). Germline loops: CDR1 SGHTA, CDR2 FQGNSA. Between the trimmed V and J ends, which lost 1 base and 3 bases, there was a span of 9 bases. This CDR3 contains 14 residues. Written as DNA, the CDR3 is TGTGCCAGCAGCTTAGTTAAAGGGGACACTGAAGCTTTCTTT. Translated, it gives CASSLVKGDTEAFF.

The chain recombines TRBV15 with TRBJ2-5; D call uncertain. CDR3 length: 13 residues. Germline CDR1 LNHNV, CDR2 YYDKDF (reference sequence). The germline V and J ends were trimmed by 0 bases and 1 base, with 3 bases remaining between them. CDR3 bases: TGTGCCACCAGCAGAGACTTCCAAGAGACCCAGTACTTC. It codes for CATSRDFQETQYF. Drawing the rest from reference TRBV15 and TRBJ2-5, the complete variable domain is DAMVIQNPRYQVTQFGKPVTLSCSQTLNHNVMYWYQQKSSQAPKLLFHYYDKDFNNEADTPDNFQSRRPNTSFCFLDIRSPGLGDTAMYLCATSRDFQETQYFGPGTRLLVL.

This clone is a singleton in its sample. The rearrangement joins TRBV2 to TRBJ2-7; TRBD2 matches at 9 bases. Germline CDR1 and CDR2: SNHLY and FYNNEI. The CDR3 extends over 16 amino acids. Trimming removed 7 bases from V and 5 bases from J; junction bases left unmatched: 15. The CDR3 DNA reads TGTGCCAGCAAGCCCCTCCCCGGGACTAGCTGGCACGAGCAGTACTTC. It encodes CASKPLPGTSWHEQYF.

The rearrangement joins TRBV10-3 to TRBJ1-2; D is unclear. The CDR3 loop spans 14 amino acids. V lost 4 bases and J 4 bases, leaving 13 bases between the germline ends. The germline V gene has CDR1 ENHRY and CDR2 SYGVKD. CDR3 sequence (DNA): TGTGCCATCAGTGGGCAGAGGGAAGTCTATGGCTACACCTTC. This encodes CAISGQREVYGYTF.

The chain carries TRBV7-9 and TRBJ1-1; D may be TRBD1 (5 bases). V lost 2 bases, J lost 3 bases, and 16 bases lay in between. From germline, CDR1 is SEHNR and CDR2 FQNEAQ (reference sequence). This CDR3 comprises 16 residues. In DNA, the CDR3 is TGTGCCAGCAGCTTATCCCGGACGGGGGTGCACACTGAAGCTTTCTTT. Its translation: CASSLSRTGVHTEAFF. Filled out from reference TRBV7-9 and TRBJ1-1, the complete variable domain reads DTGVSQNPRHKITKRGQNVTFRCDPISEHNRLYWYRQTLGQGPEFLTYFQNEAQLEKSRLLSDRFSAERPKGSFSTLEIQRTEQGDSAMYLCASSLSRTGVHTEAFFGQGTRLTVV.

This clone has more than one count but fewer than ten. Other DNA sequences in this sample translate to the same CDR3. The chain links TRBV4-1 to TRBJ2-3, with TRBD2 identical over 10 bases. Germline values: CDR1 MGHRA, CDR2 YSYEKL. J gave up 2 bases and V 1 base, and 3 bases lay outside the gene matches. CDR3 length: 16 residues. CDR3 sequence: CASSQGSGRATDTQYF. CDR3 in DNA: TGCGCCAGCAGCCAAGGAAGCGGGAGGGCCACAGATACGCAGTATTTT.

A single count supports this clone. This sequence joins TRBV29-1 and TRBJ2-5, with TRBD1 identical over 8 bases. V was pared by 6 bases and J by 5 bases, with 11 bases of the junction left unmatched. Per germline, CDR1 SQVTM and CDR2 ANQGSEA. The CDR3 has 14 residues. For the CDR3, the DNA is TGCAGCGTGGCCGGACAGGGTCAGGGGGAGACCCAGTACTTC. Residues: CSVAGQGQGETQYF.

V is TRBV11-2 and J is TRBJ2-1; 11 bases match TRBD2. The CDR3 consists of 16 residues. Germline loops: CDR1 SGHAT, CDR2 FQNNGV. Losses at the gene ends were 5 bases for V and 8 bases for J; bases not matched to a gene: 11. The CDR3 spells CASSPRTSGQGDEQFF. CDR3 bases: TGTGCCAGCAGCCCGAGGACTAGCGGGCAGGGCGATGAGCAGTTCTTC.

The chain joins TRBV7-3 to TRBJ2-1; 12 bases match TRBD2. The CDR3 has 15 residues. The J segment lost 9 bases and the V segment lost 6 bases, leaving 9 bases of the junction unmatched. Germline CDR1 SGHTA, CDR2 FQGTGA. DNA for the CDR3: TGTGCCAGCAGTTACGGACTAGCGGGACTTTCTGAGCAGTTCTTC. Its translation: CASSYGLAGLSEQFF.

The chain combines TRBV19 with TRBJ1-1; 7 bases line up with TRBD1. There are 17 residues in the CDR3. V lost 9 bases to trimming and J lost 2 bases; unmatched junction nucleotides: 18. Germline lookup yields CDR1 LNHDA and CDR2 SQIVND (reference sequence). The CDR3 DNA follows: TGTGCCAGCCGATCATTCGCGGATGGGACAGCCAACACTGAAGCTTTCTTT. This codes for CASRSFADGTANTEAFF. The whole variable domain, filled in from reference TRBV19 and TRBJ1-1, reads DGGITQSPKYLFRKEGQNVTLSCEQNLNHDAMYWYRQDPGQGLRLIYYSQIVNDFQKGDIAEGYSVSREKKESFPLTVTSAQKNPTAFYLCASRSFADGTANTEAFFGQGTRLTVV.

J is TRBJ2-2 and V is TRBV7-2; 13 bases are a match to TRBD2. J lost 6 bases, V lost 1 base, and 2 bases had no gene match. CDR1 SGHTA and CDR2 FQGNSA come from the germline V gene. CDR3 length: 16 residues. The CDR3 DNA is TGTGCCAGCAGCTTAGTGACTAGCGGGAGGTCCGGGGAGCTGTTTTTT. Its translation: CASSLVTSGRSGELFF.

The V call is TRBV13, the J call TRBJ2-1; 10 bases are shared with TRBD2. V lost 6 bases, J lost 7 bases, and 12 bases stayed unmatched. CDR3 length: 16 amino acids. Germline V CDR1 and CDR2: PRHDT, FYEKMQ (reference sequence). The CDR3 region has the DNA TGTGCCAGCAGTTCGGCCGGGACTAGCGATTGGAATGAGCAGTTCTTC. It codes for CASSSAGTSDWNEQFF.

V and J are TRBV30 and TRBJ1-1, with D possibly being TRBD1 (6 bases). The V gene lost 0 bases and the J gene lost 4 bases, with 15 bases spanning the gap. The CDR3 extends over 15 amino acids. The germline V gene encodes CDR1 GTSNPN and CDR2 SVGIG (reference sequence). Here the CDR3 DNA reads TGTGCCTGGAGTGTACTTTTGAAACAGGGCACTGAAGCTTTCTTT. It encodes CAWSVLLKQGTEAFF. The full variable domain, completed using reference TRBV30 and TRBJ1-1, is SQTIHQWPATLVQPVGSPLSLECTVEGTSNPNLYWYRQAAGRGLQLLFYSVGIGQISSEVPQNLSASRPQDRQFILSSKKLLLSDSGFYLCAWSVLLKQGTEAFFGQGTRLTVV.

This clone is a singleton in its sample. V gene TRBV19 combines with J gene TRBJ1-2; 11 nucleotides line up with TRBD1. Germline CDR1 LNHDA, CDR2 SQIVND (reference sequence). V shed 5 bases and J 4 bases; nucleotides not matched to a gene: 3. CDR3 size: 14 residues. In DNA, the CDR3 is TGTGCCAGTAGTCCCGGGACAGGGGGCTATGGCTACACCTTC. Its protein is CASSPGTGGYGYTF.

CDR3 residues: CASSLTGENTEAFF. CDR3 coding DNA: TGTGCCAGCAGTTTGACAGGGGAGAACACTGAAGCTTTCTTT. The chain is built from TRBV2 and TRBJ1-1; TRBD1 agrees at 8 bases. Germline trimming cut 5 bases from V and 1 base from J; bases unmatched to any gene: 3. This CDR3 comprises 14 residues. Germline V CDR1 and CDR2: SNHLY, FYNNEI.

This chain connects TRBV24-1 to TRBJ1-1, with 7 bases aligning to TRBD1. J lost 4 bases, V lost 0 bases, and 13 bases had no gene match. Germline-derived CDR1 and CDR2 are KGHDR and SFDVKD. CDR3 length: 18 residues. The CDR3 region has the DNA TGTGCCACCAGTGATTTGCAGGGGGAGCGATTGATTGGCACTGAAGCTTTCTTT. The encoded protein is CATSDLQGERLIGTEAFF.

This chain joins TRBV12-3 or TRBV12-4 and TRBJ1-2; possible D gene TRBD1, 5 bases. V shed 5 bases and J shed 9 bases, with 13 bases lying between them. The CDR3 covers 12 residues. CDR3 coding DNA: TGTGCCAGCAGTATCGGGGGGGGTAGCTACACCTTC. As protein: CASSIGGGSYTF.

The chain links TRBV4-3 to TRBJ1-2; 8 bases match TRBD1. The CDR3 is 13 residues long. Germline CDR1 and CDR2: LGHNA and YSLEER. V lost 2 bases to trimming and J lost 8 bases; unmatched junction nucleotides: 4. The DNA of the CDR3 is TGCGCCAGCAGCCAATCGACAGGGGAAGGCTACACCTTC. Its protein product is CASSQSTGEGYTF.

CDR3 in amino acids: CATSDLAGGTYNEQFF. Here the CDR3 DNA reads TGTGCCACCAGTGATTTGGCGGGAGGGACCTACAATGAGCAGTTCTTC. The chain couples TRBV24-1 to TRBJ2-1, with 9 bases lining up with TRBD2. Looked up from germline, CDR1 is KGHDR and CDR2 is SFDVKD. The V gene end was trimmed by 0 bases and the J gene end by 2 bases; junction bases not matched to a gene: 1. The CDR3 is made up of 16 amino acids.

The rearrangement joins TRBV5-1 to TRBJ2-5; the D gene is possibly TRBD2 (5 bases). Germline V gene lookup returns CDR1 SGHRS and CDR2 YFSETQ. V lost 4 bases to trimming and J lost 5 bases, with 18 bases between them. This CDR3 has 15 residues. CDR3 in amino acids: CASSPIFEGEETQYF. Written as DNA, the CDR3 is TGCGCCAGCAGCCCTATATTTGAGGGCGAGGAGACCCAGTACTTC.

The rearrangement links TRBV3-1 (or the pseudogene TRBV3-2) to TRBJ2-2; perhaps TRBD2 as D (5 bases). From germline, CDR1 is LGHDT and CDR2 YNNKEL (reference sequence). The CDR3 is 19 residues long. Deletions cut 3 bases from V and 0 bases from J, with 20 bases between. CDR3 sequence: CASSHRVLAEATNTGELFF. CDR3 in DNA: TGTGCCAGCAGCCACCGGGTTCTTGCGGAGGCAACGAACACCGGGGAGCTGTTTTTT.